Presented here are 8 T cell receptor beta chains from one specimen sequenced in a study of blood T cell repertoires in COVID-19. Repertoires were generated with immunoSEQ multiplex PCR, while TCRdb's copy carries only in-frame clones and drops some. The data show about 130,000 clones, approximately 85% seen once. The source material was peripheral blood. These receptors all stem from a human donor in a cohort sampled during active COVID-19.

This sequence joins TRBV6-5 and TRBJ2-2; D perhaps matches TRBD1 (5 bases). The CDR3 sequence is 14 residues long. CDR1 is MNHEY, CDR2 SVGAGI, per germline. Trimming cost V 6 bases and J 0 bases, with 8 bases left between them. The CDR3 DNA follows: TGTGCCAGCAGACAGGTCGCGAACACCGGGGAGCTGTTTTTT. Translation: CASRQVANTGELFF.

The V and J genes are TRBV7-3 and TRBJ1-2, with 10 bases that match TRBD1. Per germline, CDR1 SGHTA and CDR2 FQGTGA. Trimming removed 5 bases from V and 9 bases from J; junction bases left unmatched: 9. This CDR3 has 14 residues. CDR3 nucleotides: TGTGCCAGCAGCCCAGGGACAGGGGAGTTCAGCTACACCTTC. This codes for CASSPGTGEFSYTF.

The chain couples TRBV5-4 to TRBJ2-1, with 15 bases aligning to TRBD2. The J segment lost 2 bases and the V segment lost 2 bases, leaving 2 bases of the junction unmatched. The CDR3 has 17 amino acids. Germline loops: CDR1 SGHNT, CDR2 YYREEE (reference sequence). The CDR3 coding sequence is TGTGCCAGCAGCTTAGGACTAGCGGGAGGGCCCTACAATGAGCAGTTCTTC. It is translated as CASSLGLAGGPYNEQFF.

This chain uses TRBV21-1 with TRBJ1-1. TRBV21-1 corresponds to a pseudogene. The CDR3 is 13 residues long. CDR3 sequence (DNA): TGTGCCAGCAGCAAAGTCCCGGAGACTGAAGCTTTCTTT. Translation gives CASSKVPETEAFF.

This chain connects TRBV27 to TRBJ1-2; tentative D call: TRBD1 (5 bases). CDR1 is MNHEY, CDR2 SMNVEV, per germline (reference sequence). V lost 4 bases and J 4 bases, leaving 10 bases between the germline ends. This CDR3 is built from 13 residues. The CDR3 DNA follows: TGTGCCAGCAGTTGGGGCATAACCTATGGCTACACCTTC. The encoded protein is CASSWGITYGYTF.

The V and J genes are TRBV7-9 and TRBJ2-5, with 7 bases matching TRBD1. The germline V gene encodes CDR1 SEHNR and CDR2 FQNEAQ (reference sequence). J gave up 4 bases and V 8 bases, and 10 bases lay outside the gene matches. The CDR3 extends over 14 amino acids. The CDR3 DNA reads TGTGCCAGCGGGAGACAGGGCTCCCCAGAGACCCAGTACTTC. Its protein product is CASGRQGSPETQYF.

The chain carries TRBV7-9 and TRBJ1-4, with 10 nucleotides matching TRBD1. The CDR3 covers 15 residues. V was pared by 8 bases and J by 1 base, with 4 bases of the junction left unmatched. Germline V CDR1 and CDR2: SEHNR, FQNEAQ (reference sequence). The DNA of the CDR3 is TGTGCCAGCGGGGGACAGGGGCTAACTAATGAAAAACTGTTTTTT. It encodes CASGGQGLTNEKLFF.

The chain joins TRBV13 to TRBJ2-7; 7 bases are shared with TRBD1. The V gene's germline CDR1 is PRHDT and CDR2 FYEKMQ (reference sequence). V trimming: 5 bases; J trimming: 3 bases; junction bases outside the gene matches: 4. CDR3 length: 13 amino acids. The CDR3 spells CASSPSGGYEQYV. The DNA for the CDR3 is TGTGCCAGCAGCCCATCAGGGGGCTACGAGCAGTACGTC.